The clone carrying this T cell receptor beta chain was counted many times. Its antigen is still unknown. The data belong to a study of glioma-infiltrating T cells. The study, taken as a whole, reports: Tissue-blood divergence was below expectation in non-neoplastic patients, above in gliomas. CDR3 overlap between tissue and blood was very small.

Amplification of TCR alpha and beta CDR3 regions from RNA used iRepertoire nested multiplex PCR. One-step reverse transcription and amplification started from roughly 100-400 ng of tissue mRNA or PBMC total RNA. Using its own MiXCR run on the multiplex PCR reads, TCRdb lists one record per CDR3 protein. The sample has approximately 88,000 distinct CDR3 sequences; about 25% are singletons. V was pared by 2 bases and J by 3 bases, with 14 bases between. Germline loops: CDR1 MNHNS, CDR2 SASEGT. This CDR3 comprises 16 residues. The sequence came from a human donor with low-grade glioma or glioblastoma, undergoing nonglioma brain surgery, or in good health (not recorded which). The chain employs TRBV6-1 and TRBJ1-5; D not resolved. Sequencing was done on a sample of glioma tissue, nonneoplastic brain tissue, or PBMCs (not recorded which). DNA for the CDR3: TGTGCCAGCAGTGAACGAGGAGGGTATACCAATCAGCCCCAGCATTTT. Protein product: CASSERGGYTNQPQHF.